What follows are 7 T cell receptor beta chains derived from one specimen sequenced in a study of T cells in Graves' hyperthyroidism and ophthalmopathy. RNA transcripts served as the template for amplifying TCR beta CDR3 regions. First-round RT-PCR with HTBI primers amplified the TCR CDR3 region. TCRdb independently ran MiXCR on the multiplex PCR reads; one entry per CDR3 protein. The sample lists about 640,000 distinct CDR3 sequences; less than 25% were seen once. Sequencing input: blood. Receptor source: a man aged 25 to 40 with Graves' ophthalmopathy.

This clonotype was seen ten or more times. J is TRBJ2-1 and V is TRBV24-1; TRBD2 might be the D (6 bases). The CDR3 has 13 residues. Between the trimmed V and J ends, which lost 4 bases and 10 bases, there was a span of 13 bases. Looked up from germline, CDR1 is KGHDR and CDR2 is SFDVKD. CDR3 coding DNA: TGTGCCACCAGTGAGCGGGACTCCGGGGAGCAGTTCTTC. Translation: CATSERDSGEQFF.

This clonotype was recorded at least ten times. CDR3 sequence (DNA): TGCAGTGCTAGTAGTGGGGGATGGGACCCAGAGGGGGATGAAGCTTTCTTT. This translates into CSASSGGWDPEGDEAFF. The genes are TRBV20-1 and TRBJ1-1; D is perhaps TRBD1 (6 bases). The V end was cut by 3 bases, the J end by 7 bases, with 27 bases between. Germline V gene data show CDR1 as DFQATT and CDR2 as SNEGSKA (reference sequence). The CDR3 spans 17 residues.

In this sample, this clonotype turned up a few times. V and J are TRBV7-6 and TRBJ2-1; 13 bases are a match to TRBD2. Trimming at V came to 2 bases and at J to 12 bases, leaving 7 bases not matched to a gene. Germline CDR1 and CDR2: SGHVS and FNYEAQ. The CDR3 covers 15 residues. The DNA of the CDR3 is TGTGCCAGCAGCTTACGGACTAGCGGGAGCTCCGGGCAGTTCTTC. Residues: CASSLRTSGSSGQFF.

The chain uses TRBV2 and TRBJ2-3, with unresolved D. V shed 0 bases and J shed 5 bases, with 6 bases lying between them. The germline CDR1 and CDR2 sequences are SNHLY and FYNNEI. The CDR3 contains 13 residues. The CDR3 spells CASSEALRDTQYF. DNA of the CDR3: TGTGCCAGCAGTGAAGCGCTTCGAGATACGCAGTATTTT.

This clonotype showed up just a few times. CDR3 nucleotides: TGTGCCAGCAGTTGGGGACTAGCCCCCCAGTCCGCCGGGGAGCTGTTTTTT. Translation gives CASSWGLAPQSAGELFF. This chain connects TRBV28 to TRBJ2-2; 9 bases agree with TRBD2. The CDR3 extends over 17 amino acids. The ends lost 4 bases at V and 6 bases at J; junction bases unmatched: 12. Germline V lookup: CDR1 MDHEN, CDR2 SYDVKM.

The chain carries TRBV4-1 and TRBJ2-7; 7 bases agree with TRBD2. CDR1 and CDR2 (germline): MGHRA, YSYEKL. This CDR3 is built from 15 residues. The ends lost 4 bases at V and 7 bases at J; junction bases unmatched: 13. The CDR3 sequence: CASSREGRAIGEQYF. CDR3 in DNA: TGCGCCAGCAGCCGGGAGGGGAGGGCTATCGGAGAGCAGTACTTC.

A remark on this clonotype: At one end the junction does not follow the germline gene, possibly because of a read error. The chain has TRBV28 and TRBJ2-3; 7 bases align to TRBD2. The CDR3 is 15 amino acids. CDR1 is MDHEN, CDR2 SYDVKM, per germline. The CDR3 sequence is CAGRDGPEDTDAQYF. DNA of the CDR3: TGTGCCGGGAGGGATGGGCCAGAAGACACAGATGCGCAGTATTTT.